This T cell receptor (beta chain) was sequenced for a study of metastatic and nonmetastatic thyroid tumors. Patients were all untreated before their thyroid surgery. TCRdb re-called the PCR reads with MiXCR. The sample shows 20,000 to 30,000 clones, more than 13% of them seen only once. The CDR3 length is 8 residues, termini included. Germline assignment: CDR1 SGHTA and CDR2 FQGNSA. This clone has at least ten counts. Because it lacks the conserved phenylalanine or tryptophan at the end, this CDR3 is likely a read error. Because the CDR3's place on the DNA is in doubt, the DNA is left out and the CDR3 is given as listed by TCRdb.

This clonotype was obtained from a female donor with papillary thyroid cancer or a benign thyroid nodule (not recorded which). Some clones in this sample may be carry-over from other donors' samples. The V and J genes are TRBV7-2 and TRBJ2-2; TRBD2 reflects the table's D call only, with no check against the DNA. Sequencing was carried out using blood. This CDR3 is CASSLSLA.